The 23 T cell receptor beta chains below were found in one sample sequenced in a study of T cells in Graves' hyperthyroidism and ophthalmopathy. There were TCR beta CDR3 regions amplified from RNA transcripts. A set of HTBI primers served as the primers for a first-round RT-PCR of the TCR CDR3. MiXCR, applied by TCRdb to the multiplex PCR reads, yields one record per CDR3 protein. Altogether 600,000 or so distinct CDR3 sequences are present, roughly 15% being singletons, with the ten largest covering approximately 12%. The source material was blood. The receptors shown here come from a woman aged 45-60 years with Graves' ophthalmopathy.

This clonotype was seen a handful of times. The chain's CDR3 is CASSVVGTSASNEQFF. CDR3 sequence (DNA): TGTGCCAGCAGCGTAGTTGGCACTAGCGCCTCCAATGAGCAGTTCTTC. This chain connects TRBV9 to TRBJ2-1, with 7 bases identical to TRBD2. CDR3 length: 16 residues. The germline gives CDR1 SGDLS, CDR2 YYNGEE. V trimming: 0 bases; J trimming: 6 bases; junction bases outside the gene matches: 9.

The chain joins TRBV6-1 to TRBJ1-5; tentatively, D is TRBD1 (6 bases). With 10 bases removed from V and 1 base from J, the gap between germline ends came to 11 bases. This CDR3 region has 13 residues. Germline CDR1 reads MNHNS; CDR2 reads SASEGT. CDR3 DNA sequence: TGTGCCACCACAGGGATGAGCAATCAGCCCCAGCATTTT. It is translated as CATTGMSNQPQHF.

This clonotype was counted at least ten times. The rearrangement joins TRBV28 to TRBJ1-2; possibly TRBD1 for D (5 bases). The CDR3 spans 13 residues. Per germline, CDR1 MDHEN and CDR2 SYDVKM. The V end was cut by 2 bases, the J end by 7 bases, with 11 bases between. The CDR3 is CASSLRGGVGYTF. The CDR3 DNA reads TGTGCCAGCAGTTTAAGGGGCGGAGTTGGCTACACCTTC.

This clonotype was counted ten times or more. The chain couples TRBV11-2 to TRBJ2-2; D is unclear. The CDR3 spans 15 residues. Trimming shortened V by 0 bases and J by 10 bases, and 15 bases separated the two germline ends. In germline, CDR1 is SGHAT, CDR2 FQNNGV. The CDR3 loop is CASSLDKGSSVELFF. For the CDR3, the DNA is TGTGCCAGCAGCTTAGATAAAGGTTCGAGTGTGGAGCTGTTTTTT.

This clonotype has a handful of counts. V gene TRBV19 combines with J gene TRBJ2-7, with D tentatively TRBD2 (6 bases). This CDR3 spans 16 amino acids. Per the germline V gene, CDR1 is LNHDA and CDR2 is SQIVND (reference sequence). V lost 3 bases and J lost 2, with 17 bases in between. The CDR3 bases are TGTGCCAGTAGTATCCCCACTGGGACTTCTACCTACGAGCAGTACTTC. It specifies CASSIPTGTSTYEQYF.

This clonotype has a count of ten or more. This sequence joins TRBV28 and TRBJ1-4; D is undetermined. The CDR3 length is 13 residues. Trimming shortened V by 2 bases and J by 8 bases, and 9 bases separated the two germline ends. The V gene's germline CDR1 is MDHEN and CDR2 SYDVKM. The CDR3 sequence: CASSLRIWEKLFF. CDR3 bases: TGTGCCAGCAGTTTAAGGATTTGGGAAAAACTGTTTTTT. The entire variable domain, with the rest obtained from reference TRBV28 and TRBJ1-4, is as follows: DVKVTQSSRYLVKRTGEKVFLECVQDMDHENMFWYRQDPGLGLRLIYFSYDVKMKEKGDIPEGYSVSREKKERFSLILESASTNQTSMYLCASSLRIWEKLFFGSGTQLSVL.

This clonotype was detected many times. The chain couples TRBV7-8 to TRBJ1-5; D uncertain. V lost 2 bases and J lost 0, with 14 bases in between. Germline V gene sequence: CDR1 SGHVS, CDR2 FQNEAQ. The length of the CDR3 is 17 residues. The CDR3 DNA reads as TGTGCCAGCAGCTTAATTTCCGGGAGTATTAGCAATCAGCCCCAGCATTTT. This encodes CASSLISGSISNQPQHF.

This clonotype was detected many times. V gene TRBV6-2 or TRBV6-3 combines with J gene TRBJ1-1, with D unresolved. From germline, CDR1 is MNHEY and CDR2 SVGEGT. The CDR3 totals 16 residues. V was cut by 6 bases and J by 0 bases, with 17 bases left in between. CDR3 in DNA: TGTGCCAGCAGCCCACCAGGAGGGCCCATGAACACTGAAGCTTTCTTT. Translated: CASSPPGGPMNTEAFF.

At least ten counts were recorded for this clonotype. This rearrangement joins TRBV12-3 or TRBV12-4 to TRBJ2-5; D might be TRBD1 or TRBD2, each matching 5 bases. V was trimmed by 10 bases and J by 3 bases, leaving 24 bases between them. The CDR3 extends over 16 amino acids. CDR3 nucleotides: TGTGCCAACAGGCACACAAATTCGGGGAGCAAAGAGACCCAGTACTTC. Protein: CANRHTNSGSKETQYF.

This clonotype was seen at least ten times. J is TRBJ1-2 and V is TRBV27; D remains unclear. V gave up 0 bases and J gave up 9 bases, with 14 bases separating them. This CDR3 is 14 amino acids long. The germline V gene encodes CDR1 MNHEY and CDR2 SMNVEV (reference sequence). CDR3 nucleotide sequence: TGTGCCAGCAGTTTATCCGCCCCCCCCTACCGCTACACCTTC. It is translated as CASSLSAPPYRYTF.

The chain recombines TRBV12-3 or TRBV12-4 with TRBJ2-7; the match to TRBD1 covers 9 bases. The V and J ends lost 7 bases and 6 bases, in that order; junction bases with no gene match: 13. CDR3 length equals 15 residues. The CDR3 nucleotides are TGTGCCAGCACCAACTCTCGGACAGGGGCCCGCGAGCAGTACTTC. Its protein is CASTNSRTGAREQYF.

This clonotype was found a few times. The rearrangement links TRBV2 to TRBJ1-2; D is unclear. The CDR3 is 13 residues long. CDR1 and CDR2 from the germline V gene are SNHLY and FYNNEI. Trimming pared 7 bases from V and 4 bases from J, leaving 13 bases between. Here the CDR3 DNA reads TGTGCCAGCACGCTTAGGGCAGTCTATGGCTACACCTTC. It specifies CASTLRAVYGYTF.

The sample holds a few counts of this clonotype. DNA for the CDR3: TGTGCCATCAGTGACCCGACAGGAGAGAACACTGAAGCTTTCTTT. Translating gives CAISDPTGENTEAFF. The genes are TRBV10-3 and TRBJ1-1, with D possibly TRBD1 on 6 matching bases. The germline V and J ends were trimmed by 3 bases and 1 base, with 12 bases remaining between them. Germline-derived CDR1 and CDR2 are ENHRY and SYGVKD. The CDR3 has 15 amino acids.

This clonotype was seen repeatedly, ten times or more. The chain links TRBV11-2 to TRBJ2-7, with 7 bases identical to TRBD1. With V trimmed by 5 bases and J by 3 bases, 7 bases remained unmatched. The germline gives CDR1 SGHAT, CDR2 FQNNGV. CDR3 size: 14 residues. CDR3 in DNA: TGTGCCAGCAGCACCCGACAGGGAAACTACGAGCAGTACTTC. Translation: CASSTRQGNYEQYF. The full variable domain, with the rest looked up from reference TRBV11-2 and TRBJ2-7, is EAGVAQSPRYKIIEKRQSVAFWCNPISGHATLYWYQQILGQGPKLLIQFQNNGVVDDSQLPKDRFSAERLKGVDSTLKIQPAKLEDSAVYLCASSTRQGNYEQYFGPGTRLTVT.

This clonotype was detected ten times or more. The chain uses TRBV3-1 and TRBJ2-5, with 7 nucleotides matching TRBD1. From germline, CDR1 is LGHDT and CDR2 YNNKEL (reference sequence). The CDR3 sequence is 14 residues long. V was pared by 2 bases and J by 4 bases, with 4 bases of the junction left unmatched. CDR3 amino acids: CASSQNRGPETQYF. The CDR3 DNA sequence: TGTGCCAGCAGCCAAAACAGGGGCCCAGAGACCCAGTACTTC.

The gene calls are TRBV11-2 and TRBJ1-4; D possibly corresponds to TRBD1 (5 bases). The germline gives CDR1 SGHAT, CDR2 FQNNGV. V lost 3 bases to trimming and J lost 2 bases, with 10 bases between them. The CDR3 contains 15 residues. The CDR3 sequence: CASSLGPTTNEKLFF. The CDR3 nucleotides read TGTGCCAGCAGCTTGGGACCGACGACTAATGAAAAACTGTTTTTT.

This clonotype was counted between two and nine times. The gene calls are TRBV6-1 and TRBJ2-7; D ambiguous. The CDR3 covers 12 residues. Germline V gene lookup returns CDR1 MNHNS and CDR2 SASEGT. V lost 8 bases to trimming and J lost 2 bases, with 10 bases between them. The CDR3 is CASGQRTYEQYF. The CDR3 nucleotides read TGTGCCAGCGGTCAGAGGACCTACGAGCAGTACTTC.

This clonotype was recorded at least ten times. The chain is built from TRBV7-2 and TRBJ2-7; D is undetermined. The CDR3 has 14 amino acids. The germline V gene encodes CDR1 SGHTA and CDR2 FQGNSA. V shed 0 bases and J shed 2 bases, with 8 bases lying between them. This chain's CDR3 is CASSLAGHAYEQYF. For the CDR3, the DNA is TGTGCCAGCAGCTTAGCGGGCCATGCCTACGAGCAGTACTTC.

Of note for this clonotype: This may come from a read error, since a much larger clone is one base off. CDR3 nucleotide sequence: TGTGCCAGCAATTTAGGAGGGTTCGCTGCCTACGAGCAGTGCTTC. Residues: CASNLGGFAAYEQCF. The V and J genes are TRBV28 and TRBJ2-7; D might be TRBD2 (6 bases). Germline lookup yields CDR1 MDHEN and CDR2 SYDVKM. CDR3 length: 15 amino acids.

This rearrangement joins TRBV9 to TRBJ2-7, with D possibly matching TRBD2 (6 bases). The germline V gene has CDR1 SGDLS and CDR2 YYNGEE. V lost 0 bases, J lost 4 bases, and 14 bases lay in between. The CDR3 consists of 15 residues. The CDR3 DNA reads TGTGCCAGCAGCGTAGAACCTAGCGTTTTTTACGAGCAGTACTTC. It encodes CASSVEPSVFYEQYF.

The V gene is TRBV19, the J gene TRBJ2-1, with 13 nucleotides matching TRBD2. V lost 5 bases and J lost 8; bases outside the gene matches: 6. CDR1 is LNHDA and CDR2 is SQIVND in the germline V gene (reference sequence). This CDR3 has 15 residues. This chain's CDR3 is CASSGWTSGRHEQFF. The CDR3 nucleotides are TGTGCCAGTAGTGGCTGGACTAGCGGGAGACATGAGCAGTTCTTC.

This chain joins TRBV10-2 and TRBJ1-5; D is ambiguous. This CDR3 is built from 13 residues. V lost 8 bases and J 5 bases, leaving 13 bases between the germline ends. CDR1 WSHSY and CDR2 SAAADI come from the germline V gene. The CDR3 reads CASRVGVDQPQHF. CDR3 bases: TGCGCCAGCCGGGTGGGAGTGGATCAGCCCCAGCATTTT.

V gene TRBV13 combines with J gene TRBJ2-7; the D is unclear. V shed 1 base and J shed 2 bases, with 12 bases lying between them. Germline V gene data show CDR1 as PRHDT and CDR2 as FYEKMQ (reference sequence). This CDR3 is 15 amino acids long. CDR3 sequence: CASSLDPRDTYEQYF. The DNA for the CDR3 is TGTGCCAGCAGCTTAGACCCCCGCGACACCTACGAGCAGTACTTC. Combining the CDR3 with reference TRBV13 and TRBJ2-7 gives the whole variable domain AAGVIQSPRHLIKEKRETATLKCYPIPRHDTVYWYQQGPGQDPQFLISFYEKMQSDKGSIPDRFSAQQFSDYHSELNMSSLELGDSALYFCASSLDPRDTYEQYFGPGTRLTVT.